The 26 T cell receptor beta chains given below trace back to one sample, sequenced in a study of blood T cells in healthy people across ages. For the second PCR, which ran for about 7 to 12 cycles, a sample-barcoded 5' primer and a J-beta primer mix were used. TCRdb re-called the 5' RACE reads through MiXCR, storing one row per CDR3 protein. The sample lists over 450,000 distinct CDR3 sequences; about 24% were seen once. The same sample was also studied in work on T cells of mothers and their children.

Specimen: blood. The origin of the receptors is a boy younger than 18 in good health.

The chain recombines TRBV29-1 with TRBJ2-4; TRBD1 matches at 9 bases. Unmatched junction bases numbered 15, after V lost 6 bases and J lost 0 bases. This CDR3 is built from 18 residues. Germline V gene data show CDR1 as SQVTM and CDR2 as ANQGSEA. As DNA, the CDR3 is TGCAGCGTAGCAAACTGGACAGGGGCCCGACTAGCCAAAAACATTCAGTACTTC. Protein: CSVANWTGARLAKNIQYF.

This clonotype was counted between two and nine times. V gene TRBV7-9 combines with J gene TRBJ1-1; D not certain. V was shortened by 3 bases and J by 4 bases, with 6 bases between the two germline ends. The CDR3 extends over 12 amino acids. Germline V gives CDR1 SEHNR, CDR2 FQNEAQ (reference sequence). In nucleotides, the CDR3 is TGTGCCAGCAGCTTTGGGTTCACTGAAGCTTTCTTT. It codes for CASSFGFTEAFF.

J is TRBJ2-5 and V is TRBV5-1; D gene unclear. Matching the DNA end better, TRBJ2-1 makes the J call doubtful. This CDR3 is 13 amino acids long. Germline CDR1 reads SGHRS; CDR2 reads YFSETQ. The CDR3 nucleotides read TGCGCCAGCAGCTTGGGCCAAGAAGATGGGCAGTTCTTC. This gives the protein CASSLGQEDGQFF.

This clonotype has just a few counts. This chain joins TRBV9 and TRBJ2-7, with 7 bases lining up with TRBD2. Germline V gene sequence: CDR1 SGDLS, CDR2 YYNGEE. The CDR3 has 14 residues. V was clipped by 4 bases and J by 7 bases; unmatched bases: 11. The DNA for the CDR3 is TGTGCCAGCAGCCCCCGTGCTAGCGGTGAAGAGCAGTACTTC. Its translation is CASSPRASGEEQYF.

This chain joins TRBV28 and TRBJ1-5, with a tentative D call TRBD1 (5 bases). Germline CDR1 reads MDHEN; CDR2 reads SYDVKM. The CDR3 extends over 15 amino acids. Trimming pared 4 bases from V and 3 bases from J, leaving 13 bases between. The chain's CDR3 is CASSSGGGTNQPQHF. The CDR3 bases are TGTGCCAGCAGTTCCGGTGGGGGTACCAATCAGCCCCAGCATTTT.

J is TRBJ2-1 and V is TRBV24-1; D is undetermined. This CDR3 has 12 amino acids. The V end was cut by 2 bases, the J end by 8 bases, with 6 bases between. Germline CDR1 is KGHDR and CDR2 is SFDVKD. In DNA form, the CDR3 reads TGTGCCACCAGTGATTCGGAGTATGAGCAGTTCTTC. It translates to CATSDSEYEQFF.

The table lists this clonotype with a few counts. This sequence joins TRBV6-5 and TRBJ2-7; weak D call: TRBD1 (6 bases). This CDR3 has 15 amino acids. The ends were cut back, 6 bases at V and 5 bases at J, with 20 bases in the middle. From germline, CDR1 is MNHEY and CDR2 SVGAGI. The CDR3 is CASSRRIGQRDEQYF. CDR3 nucleotides: TGTGCCAGCAGCCGTAGAATAGGACAGAGGGACGAGCAGTACTTC.

The chain combines TRBV29-1 with TRBJ2-5, with D tentatively TRBD1 or TRBD2 (5 bases each). Germline V gene data show CDR1 as SQVTM and CDR2 as ANQGSEA. The length of the CDR3 is 13 residues. The V end lost 2 bases, the J end lost 4 bases, and 11 bases lay between the germline ends. Here the CDR3 reads CSVETPGRETQYF. CDR3 nucleotides: TGCAGCGTTGAAACCCCGGGGCGAGAGACCCAGTACTTC.

The chain is built from TRBV7-2 and TRBJ2-7; TRBD1 agrees at 8 bases. The CDR3 is 13 residues long. The J segment lost 3 bases and the V segment lost 7 bases, leaving 5 bases of the junction unmatched. Germline V gene sequence: CDR1 SGHTA, CDR2 FQGNSA. CDR3 in amino acids: CASTPTGGYEQYF. The CDR3 DNA reads TGTGCCAGCACCCCCACAGGGGGCTACGAGCAGTACTTC.

This clonotype has just a few counts. The V and J genes are TRBV19 and TRBJ2-1; D is unresolved. The germline gives CDR1 LNHDA, CDR2 SQIVND (reference sequence). V shed 8 bases and J shed 0 bases, with 8 bases lying between them. The CDR3 runs 13 residues. CDR3 bases: TGTGCCAGTGGTAAGGGCTCCTACAATGAGCAGTTCTTC. Protein product: CASGKGSYNEQFF. The complete variable domain, with remaining parts taken from reference TRBV19 and TRBJ2-1, reads DGGITQSPKYLFRKEGQNVTLSCEQNLNHDAMYWYRQDPGQGLRLIYYSQIVNDFQKGDIAEGYSVSREKKESFPLTVTSAQKNPTAFYLCASGKGSYNEQFFGPGTRLTVL.

The V gene is TRBV28, the J gene TRBJ2-6; D is unclear. The germline CDR1 and CDR2 sequences are MDHEN and SYDVKM. Deletions cut 5 bases from V and 2 bases from J, with 22 bases between. This CDR3 has 19 amino acids. In nucleotides, the CDR3 is TGTGCCAGCAGTCTCTCCACGGAACGGTCCACGCCTGGGGCCAACGTCCTGACTTTC. Translated: CASSLSTERSTPGANVLTF. The whole variable domain, remainder taken from reference TRBV28 and TRBJ2-6, is DVKVTQSSRYLVKRTGEKVFLECVQDMDHENMFWYRQDPGLGLRLIYFSYDVKMKEKGDIPEGYSVSREKKERFSLILESASTNQTSMYLCASSLSTERSTPGANVLTFGAGSRLTVL.

This chain links TRBV3-1 with TRBJ2-7; 9 bases are a match to TRBD2. CDR3 length: 14 residues. Germline assignment: CDR1 LGHDT and CDR2 YNNKEL (reference sequence). J lost 6 bases, V lost 4 bases, and 7 bases had no gene match. The CDR3, as DNA: TGTGCCAGCAGCCCAGGAGCGGGGGGTATCGAGCAGTACTTC. Translated: CASSPGAGGIEQYF.

The table lists this clonotype with a few counts. J is TRBJ1-2 and V is TRBV6-6; D is undetermined. Germline V CDR1 and CDR2: MNHNY, SVGAGI (reference sequence). Between the trimmed V and J ends, which lost 0 bases and 2 bases, there was a span of 7 bases. This CDR3 has 14 residues. The CDR3 reads CASSYSGSNYGYTF. Written as DNA, the CDR3 is TGTGCCAGCAGTTACTCGGGTAGCAACTATGGCTACACCTTC.

This clonotype was recorded a few times. The rearrangement uses TRBV6-6 and TRBJ1-1; D unresolved. Germline CDR1 reads MNHNY; CDR2 reads SVGAGI (reference sequence). The V and J ends lost 5 bases and 0 bases respectively, with 10 bases between them. CDR3 size: 14 residues. The CDR3 bases are TGTGCCAGCAGTACTAACACCGTGAACACTGAAGCTTTCTTT. This gives the protein CASSTNTVNTEAFF.

The chain couples TRBV29-1 to TRBJ2-1, with D perhaps matching TRBD1 or TRBD2 (5 bases each). The last part of the DNA fits TRBJ2-7 better; the J call may be wrong. Germline CDR1 and CDR2: SQVTM and ANQGSEA. The CDR3 extends over 11 amino acids. The CDR3 sequence: CSVVQGVEQYF. The CDR3 bases are TGCAGCGTTGTCCAGGGAGTCGAGCAGTACTTC.

This clonotype was seen a few times. The chain uses TRBV11-2 and TRBJ1-4, with TRBD1 identical over 8 bases. CDR1 is SGHAT and CDR2 is FQNNGV in the germline V gene. CDR3 size: 15 residues. The J segment lost 8 bases and the V segment lost 3 bases, leaving 8 bases of the junction unmatched. This CDR3 reads CASSLGDRLYEKLFF. DNA of the CDR3: TGTGCCAGCAGCTTGGGGGACAGGCTGTACGAAAAACTGTTTTTT. Full variable domain (remainder filled in from reference TRBV11-2 and TRBJ1-4): EAGVAQSPRYKIIEKRQSVAFWCNPISGHATLYWYQQILGQGPKLLIQFQNNGVVDDSQLPKDRFSAERLKGVDSTLKIQPAKLEDSAVYLCASSLGDRLYEKLFFGSGTQLSVL.

Comment on this clonotype: This CDR3 is missing its conserved last phenylalanine or tryptophan, likely due to a read error. The chain links TRBV6-2 or TRBV6-3 to TRBJ2-7; the D call may be TRBD1 or TRBD2 (6 bases each). V gave up 6 bases and J gave up 4 bases, with 16 bases separating them. The CDR3 has 14 residues. Germline-derived CDR1 and CDR2 are MNHEY and SVGEGT. DNA of the CDR3: TGTGCCAGCAGACTCCGGGGGCGCGATTACGAGCAGTACCTC. Translation: CASRLRGRDYEQYL.

This clonotype has a handful of counts. The rearrangement uses TRBV7-2 and TRBJ2-3, with TRBD2 matching over 13 bases. CDR1 and CDR2 from the germline V gene are SGHTA and FQGNSA. The CDR3 runs 16 residues. J lost 3 bases, V lost 5 bases, and 5 bases had no gene match. In DNA, the CDR3 is TGTGCCAGCAGCGCGCCGGGACTAGCGGGAACAGATACGCAGTATTTT. Its translation is CASSAPGLAGTDTQYF.

The gene calls are TRBV27 and TRBJ1-4; D remains unclear. Trimming took off 8 bases at V and 6 bases at J, with 13 bases between the two ends. The CDR3 runs to 13 residues. The V gene's germline CDR1 is MNHEY and CDR2 SMNVEV (reference sequence). The CDR3 is CASGPVAHEKLFF. CDR3 bases: TGTGCCAGCGGTCCGGTGGCACATGAAAAACTGTTTTTT. Together with reference TRBV27 and TRBJ1-4, the CDR3 gives the full variable domain: EAQVTQNPRYLITVTGKKLTVTCSQNMNHEYMSWYRQDPGLGLRQIYYSMNVEVTDKGDVPEGYKVSRKEKRNFPLILESPSPNQTSLYFCASGPVAHEKLFFGSGTQLSVL.

This sequence joins TRBV2 and TRBJ2-7, with D perhaps matching TRBD2 (6 bases). Deletions cut 4 bases from V and 3 bases from J, with 10 bases between. The CDR3 has 13 amino acids. Germline CDR1 SNHLY, CDR2 FYNNEI. CDR3 DNA sequence: TGTGCCAGCAGTGCGGGGGTTGTCTACGAGCAGTACTTC. This gives the protein CASSAGVVYEQYF.

The chain has TRBV5-1 and TRBJ1-2, with D maybe TRBD1 (5 bases). With 0 bases removed from V and 4 bases from J, the gap between germline ends came to 10 bases. Looked up from germline, CDR1 is SGHRS and CDR2 is YFSETQ. The CDR3 runs 14 residues. The DNA for the CDR3 is TGCGCCAGCAGCTTGGAACAGGCCCGCTATGGCTACACCTTC. Residues: CASSLEQARYGYTF.

In nucleotides, the CDR3 is TGTGCTAGTGGTTTATCGGCAGGGGGAAAGGCCCTGGATACGCAGTATTTT. Amino acids: CASGLSAGGKALDTQYF. V and J are TRBV12-5 and TRBJ2-3; the match to TRBD1 covers 7 bases. The CDR3 covers 17 residues. Germline values: CDR1 LGHNT, CDR2 FRNRAP. Trimming cost V 3 bases and J 6 bases; bases outside gene matches: 15.

The rearrangement links TRBV19 to TRBJ2-5, with D tentatively TRBD1 or TRBD2 (5 bases each). The V end lost 10 bases, the J end lost 5 bases, and 26 bases lay between the germline ends. This CDR3 contains 16 residues. Germline V gene lookup returns CDR1 LNHDA and CDR2 SQIVND (reference sequence). CDR3 sequence reads: CANLPPGPPNAETQYF. The CDR3, as DNA: TGTGCCAATTTACCACCGGGACCCCCTAATGCTGAGACCCAGTACTTC.

This clonotype was picked up a small number of times. CDR3 sequence reads: CASSLARQGDGYTF. In DNA, the CDR3 is TGTGCCAGCAGCTTAGCGCGACAGGGGGATGGCTACACCTTC. V gene TRBV7-9 combines with J gene TRBJ1-2; 9 nucleotides align to TRBD1. Germline CDR1 SEHNR, CDR2 FQNEAQ (reference sequence). This CDR3 is 14 amino acids long. Trimming cost V 0 bases and J 6 bases; bases outside gene matches: 2.

This rearrangement joins TRBV6-2 or TRBV6-3 to TRBJ2-5; D not resolved. Trimming took off 2 bases at V and 7 bases at J, with 8 bases between the two ends. CDR1 is MNHEY, CDR2 SVGEGT, per germline. There are 12 residues in the CDR3. The CDR3 is CASSYVGSTQYF. For the CDR3, the DNA is TGTGCCAGCAGTTACGTGGGGTCGACCCAGTACTTC.

This clonotype was detected only a few times. This chain connects TRBV5-1 to TRBJ2-3, with D unclear. V was trimmed by 0 bases and J by 6 bases, leaving 11 bases between them. CDR1 is SGHRS and CDR2 is YFSETQ in the germline V gene. The CDR3 spans 14 residues. CDR3 nucleotides: TGCGCCAGCAGCTTGGGGACGGACGGTGATACGCAGTATTTT. Protein product: CASSLGTDGDTQYF.